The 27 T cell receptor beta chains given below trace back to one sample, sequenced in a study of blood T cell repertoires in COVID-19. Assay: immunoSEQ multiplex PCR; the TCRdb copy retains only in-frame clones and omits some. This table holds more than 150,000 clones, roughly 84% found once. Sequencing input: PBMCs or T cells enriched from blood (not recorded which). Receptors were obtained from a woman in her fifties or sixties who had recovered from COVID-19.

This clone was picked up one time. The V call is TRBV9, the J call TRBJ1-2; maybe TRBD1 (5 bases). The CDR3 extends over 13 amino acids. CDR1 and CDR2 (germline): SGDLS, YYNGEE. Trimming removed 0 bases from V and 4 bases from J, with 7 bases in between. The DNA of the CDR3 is TGTGCCAGCAGCGTAGCAGACAGCTATGGCTACACCTTC. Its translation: CASSVADSYGYTF.

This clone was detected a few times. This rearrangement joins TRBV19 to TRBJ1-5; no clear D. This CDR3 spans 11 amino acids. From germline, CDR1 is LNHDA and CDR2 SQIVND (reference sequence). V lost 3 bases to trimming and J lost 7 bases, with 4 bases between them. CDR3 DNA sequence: TGTGCCAGTAGTATTCGGCAGCCCCAGCATTTT. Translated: CASSIRQPQHF.

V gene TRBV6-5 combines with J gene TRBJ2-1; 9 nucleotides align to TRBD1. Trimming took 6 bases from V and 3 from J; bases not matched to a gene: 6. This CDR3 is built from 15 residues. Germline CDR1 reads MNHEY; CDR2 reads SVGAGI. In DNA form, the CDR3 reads TGTGCCAGCAGCAAAGGGGACAGGGACTACAATGAGCAGTTCTTC. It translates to CASSKGDRDYNEQFF.

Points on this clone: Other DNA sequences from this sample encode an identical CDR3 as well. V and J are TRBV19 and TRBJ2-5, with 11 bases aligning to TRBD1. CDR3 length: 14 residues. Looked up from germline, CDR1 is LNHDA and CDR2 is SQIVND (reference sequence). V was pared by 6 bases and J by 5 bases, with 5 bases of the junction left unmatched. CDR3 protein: CASRDRGRGETQYF. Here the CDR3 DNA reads TGTGCCAGTAGGGACAGGGGGCGTGGGGAGACCCAGTACTTC.

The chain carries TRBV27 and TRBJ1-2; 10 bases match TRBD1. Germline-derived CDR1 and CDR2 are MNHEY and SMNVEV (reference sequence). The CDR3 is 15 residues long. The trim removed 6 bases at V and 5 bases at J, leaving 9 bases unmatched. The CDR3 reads CASRPNRDRGYGYTF. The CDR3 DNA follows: TGTGCCAGCAGGCCTAACCGGGACAGGGGTTATGGCTACACCTTC.

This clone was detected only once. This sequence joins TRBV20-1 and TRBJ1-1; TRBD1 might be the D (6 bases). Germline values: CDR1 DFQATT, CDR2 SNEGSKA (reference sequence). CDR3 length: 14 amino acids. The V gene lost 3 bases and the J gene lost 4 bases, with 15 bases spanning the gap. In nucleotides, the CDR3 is TGCAGTGCTAGTTTGGGGGGGCAAAGCACTGAAGCTTTCTTT. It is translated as CSASLGGQSTEAFF.

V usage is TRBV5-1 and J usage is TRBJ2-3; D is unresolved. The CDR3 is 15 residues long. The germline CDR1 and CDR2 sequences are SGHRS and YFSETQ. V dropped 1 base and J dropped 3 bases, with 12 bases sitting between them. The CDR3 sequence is CASSLFSGGTDTQYF. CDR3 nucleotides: TGCGCCAGCAGCTTGTTTTCAGGTGGTACAGATACGCAGTATTTT.

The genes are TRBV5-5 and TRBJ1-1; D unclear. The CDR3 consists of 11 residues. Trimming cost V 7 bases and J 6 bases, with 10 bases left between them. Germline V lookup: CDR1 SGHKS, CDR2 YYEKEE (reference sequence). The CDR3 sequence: CASLRFPEAFF. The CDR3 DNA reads TGTGCCAGCCTTCGTTTCCCTGAAGCTTTCTTT.

In DNA form, the CDR3 reads TGCGCCAGCAGCGGCTCCGAGACAGGGGCAAATTCCTACGAGCAGTACTTC. This encodes CASSGSETGANSYEQYF. The genes are TRBV5-1 and TRBJ2-7, with 8 nucleotides matching TRBD1. With 4 bases clipped from V and 1 base from J, the junction kept 13 bases outside the gene matches. In germline, CDR1 is SGHRS, CDR2 YFSETQ. The CDR3 extends over 17 amino acids.

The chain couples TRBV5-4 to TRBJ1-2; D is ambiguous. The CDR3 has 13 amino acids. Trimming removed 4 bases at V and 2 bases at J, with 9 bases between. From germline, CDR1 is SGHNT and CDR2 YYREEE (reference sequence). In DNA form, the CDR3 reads TGTGCCAGCAGCCAAAGCGGGAACTATGGCTACACCTTC. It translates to CASSQSGNYGYTF.

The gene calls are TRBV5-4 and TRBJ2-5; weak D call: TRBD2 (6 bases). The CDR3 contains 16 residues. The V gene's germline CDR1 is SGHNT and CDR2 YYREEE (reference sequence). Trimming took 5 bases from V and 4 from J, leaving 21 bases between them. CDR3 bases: TGTGCCAGCAGTCCCAGGGCGGGACGAGGTCGAGAGACCCAGTACTTC. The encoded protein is CASSPRAGRGRETQYF. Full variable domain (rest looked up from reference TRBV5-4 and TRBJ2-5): ETGVTQSPTHLIKTRGQQVTLRCSSQSGHNTVSWYQQALGQGPQFIFQYYREEENGRGNFPPRFSGLQFPNYSSELNVNALELDDSALYLCASSPRAGRGRETQYFGPGTRLLVL.

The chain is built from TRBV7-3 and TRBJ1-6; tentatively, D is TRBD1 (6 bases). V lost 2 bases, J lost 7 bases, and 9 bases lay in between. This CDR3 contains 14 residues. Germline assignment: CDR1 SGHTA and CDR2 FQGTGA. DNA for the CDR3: TGTGCCAGCAGCTTAGGGGGCCTAAATTCACCCCTCCACTTT. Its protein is CASSLGGLNSPLHF.

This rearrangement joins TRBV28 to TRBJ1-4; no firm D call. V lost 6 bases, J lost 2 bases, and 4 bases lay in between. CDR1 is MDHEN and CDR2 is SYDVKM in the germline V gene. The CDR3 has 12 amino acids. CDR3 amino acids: CASSRTNEKLFF. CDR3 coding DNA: TGTGCCAGCAGCCGGACTAATGAAAAACTGTTTTTT.

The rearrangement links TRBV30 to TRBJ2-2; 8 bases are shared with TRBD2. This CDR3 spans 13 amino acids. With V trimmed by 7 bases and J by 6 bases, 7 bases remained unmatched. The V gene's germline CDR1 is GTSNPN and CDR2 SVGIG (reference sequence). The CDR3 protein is CASPGLGAGELFF. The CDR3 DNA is TGTGCCTCCCCGGGACTAGGGGCCGGGGAGCTGTTTTTT.

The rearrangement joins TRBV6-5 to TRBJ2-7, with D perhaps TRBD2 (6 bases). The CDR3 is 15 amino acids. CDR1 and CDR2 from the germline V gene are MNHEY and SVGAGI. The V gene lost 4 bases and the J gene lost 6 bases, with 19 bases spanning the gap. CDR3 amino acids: CASSFGGQTTSEQYF. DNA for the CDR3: TGTGCCAGCAGTTTTGGAGGGCAGACGACCAGCGAGCAGTACTTC.

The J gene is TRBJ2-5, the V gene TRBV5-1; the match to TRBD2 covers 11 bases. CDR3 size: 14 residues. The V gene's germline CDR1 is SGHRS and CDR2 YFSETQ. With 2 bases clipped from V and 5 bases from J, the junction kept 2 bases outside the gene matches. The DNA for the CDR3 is TGCGCCAGCAGCTTTGGGACTAGCGGTGAGACCCAGTACTTC. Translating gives CASSFGTSGETQYF.

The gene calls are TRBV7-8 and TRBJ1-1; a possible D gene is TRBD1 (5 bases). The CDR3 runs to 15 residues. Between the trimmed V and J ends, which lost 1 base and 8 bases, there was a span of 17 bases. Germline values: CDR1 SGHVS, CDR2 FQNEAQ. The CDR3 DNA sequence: TGTGCCAGCAGCTTAGGGTGGGGACTTTCACTAGAAGCTTTCTTT. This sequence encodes CASSLGWGLSLEAFF.

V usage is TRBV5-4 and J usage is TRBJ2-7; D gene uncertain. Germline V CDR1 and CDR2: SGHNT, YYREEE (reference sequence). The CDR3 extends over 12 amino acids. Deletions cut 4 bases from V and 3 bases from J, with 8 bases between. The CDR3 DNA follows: TGTGCCAGCAGCCCCCGGTTCTACGAGCAGTACTTC. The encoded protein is CASSPRFYEQYF.

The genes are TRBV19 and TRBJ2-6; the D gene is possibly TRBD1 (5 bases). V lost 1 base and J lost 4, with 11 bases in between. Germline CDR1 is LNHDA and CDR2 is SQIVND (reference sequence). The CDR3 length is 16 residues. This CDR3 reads CASSIASGSGANVLTF. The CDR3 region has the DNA TGTGCCAGTAGTATAGCATCAGGGTCCGGGGCCAACGTCCTGACTTTC.

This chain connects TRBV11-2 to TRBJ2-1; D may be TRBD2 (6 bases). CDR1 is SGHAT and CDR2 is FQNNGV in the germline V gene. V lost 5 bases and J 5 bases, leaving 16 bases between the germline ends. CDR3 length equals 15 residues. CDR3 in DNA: TGTGCCAGCAGCGCCCTACGGGGGAGGAACAATGAGCAGTTCTTC. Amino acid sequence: CASSALRGRNNEQFF.

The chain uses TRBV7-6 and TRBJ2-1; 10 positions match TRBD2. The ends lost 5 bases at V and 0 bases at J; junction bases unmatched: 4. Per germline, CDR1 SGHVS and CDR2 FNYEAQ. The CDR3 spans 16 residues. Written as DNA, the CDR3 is TGTGCCAGCAGCCCACTAGCGGGGAGCTCCTACAATGAGCAGTTCTTC. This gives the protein CASSPLAGSSYNEQFF.

CDR3 DNA sequence: TGCGCCAGCAGCTTGGGCAACAGGGGGCAGACCCAGTACTTC. Amino acid sequence: CASSLGNRGQTQYF. The chain has TRBV5-1 and TRBJ2-5; 9 bases line up with TRBD1. Per germline, CDR1 SGHRS and CDR2 YFSETQ. V trimming: 0 bases; J trimming: 6 bases; junction bases outside the gene matches: 3. The CDR3 covers 14 residues. Variable domain in full (rest from reference TRBV5-1 and TRBJ2-5): KAGVTQTPRYLIKTRGQQVTLSCSPISGHRSVSWYQQTPGQGLQFLFEYFSETQRNKGNFPGRFSGRQFSNSRSEMNVSTLELGDSALYLCASSLGNRGQTQYFGPGTRLLVL.

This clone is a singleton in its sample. CDR3 in DNA: TGTGCCAGCAGCCAATTCGGGGGGACCACAGATACGCAGTATTTT. Protein: CASSQFGGTTDTQYF. The chain employs TRBV4-2 and TRBJ2-3, with TRBD2 identical over 7 bases. CDR3 length: 15 amino acids. Trimming removed 2 bases from V and 2 bases from J; junction bases left unmatched: 4. Germline V gene data show CDR1 as LGHNA and CDR2 as YNFKEQ.

This chain's CDR3 is CASSLGLGDRAFF. The CDR3 nucleotides are TGTGCCAGCAGCTTGGGCCTAGGGGATCGAGCTTTCTTT. The chain is built from TRBV5-4 and TRBJ1-1, with D possibly TRBD1 on 5 matching bases. The CDR3 spans 13 residues. With 0 bases removed from V and 10 bases from J, the gap between germline ends came to 13 bases. Germline V gene lookup returns CDR1 SGHNT and CDR2 YYREEE (reference sequence).

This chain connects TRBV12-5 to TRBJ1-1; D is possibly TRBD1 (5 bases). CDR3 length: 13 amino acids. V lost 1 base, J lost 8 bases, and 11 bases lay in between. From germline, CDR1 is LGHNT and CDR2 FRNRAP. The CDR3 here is CASGLARQSEAFF. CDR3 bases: TGTGCTAGTGGTTTGGCCCGACAGTCCGAAGCTTTCTTT.

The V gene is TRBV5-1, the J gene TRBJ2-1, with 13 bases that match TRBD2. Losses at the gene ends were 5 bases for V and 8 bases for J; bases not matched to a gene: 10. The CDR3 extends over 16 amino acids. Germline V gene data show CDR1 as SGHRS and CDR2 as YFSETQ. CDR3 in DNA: TGCGCCAGCAGTTGGCCGGGACTAGCGGGATTTGATGAGCAGTTCTTC. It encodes CASSWPGLAGFDEQFF.

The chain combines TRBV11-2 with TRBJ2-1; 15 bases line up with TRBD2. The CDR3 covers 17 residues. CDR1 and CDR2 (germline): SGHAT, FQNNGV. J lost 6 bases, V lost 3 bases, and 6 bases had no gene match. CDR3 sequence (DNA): TGTGCCAGCAGCTTCGAAGGACTAGCGGGAGGGGCCAATGAGCAGTTCTTC. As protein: CASSFEGLAGGANEQFF.